This T cell receptor beta chain was sequenced for a study of T cell responses to AZD1222 COVID-19 vaccine. Sequencing used immunoSEQ multiplex PCR; TCRdb keeps in-frame clones, though not all of them. The table records 180,000 or so clones, around nine tenths of them present only once. V was shortened by 4 bases and J by 5 bases, with 19 bases between the two germline ends. Germline V CDR1 and CDR2: SGHNT, YYREEE (reference sequence). The CDR3 extends over 17 amino acids. The sample here was peripheral blood, taken 28 days after the second AZD1222 dose. The clonotype originates from an adult who received the AZD1222 COVID-19 vaccine. V and J are TRBV5-4 and TRBJ1-6, with D possibly being TRBD1 (6 bases). This chain's CDR3 is CASSPDRTRLHNSPLHF. The CDR3, as DNA: TGTGCCAGCAGCCCCGACAGGACCCGTCTCCATAATTCACCCCTCCACTTT. Full variable domain (remainder filled in from reference TRBV5-4 and TRBJ1-6): ETGVTQSPTHLIKTRGQQVTLRCSSQSGHNTVSWYQQALGQGPQFIFQYYREEENGRGNFPPRFSGLQFPNYSSELNVNALELDDSALYLCASSPDRTRLHNSPLHFGNGTRLTVT.